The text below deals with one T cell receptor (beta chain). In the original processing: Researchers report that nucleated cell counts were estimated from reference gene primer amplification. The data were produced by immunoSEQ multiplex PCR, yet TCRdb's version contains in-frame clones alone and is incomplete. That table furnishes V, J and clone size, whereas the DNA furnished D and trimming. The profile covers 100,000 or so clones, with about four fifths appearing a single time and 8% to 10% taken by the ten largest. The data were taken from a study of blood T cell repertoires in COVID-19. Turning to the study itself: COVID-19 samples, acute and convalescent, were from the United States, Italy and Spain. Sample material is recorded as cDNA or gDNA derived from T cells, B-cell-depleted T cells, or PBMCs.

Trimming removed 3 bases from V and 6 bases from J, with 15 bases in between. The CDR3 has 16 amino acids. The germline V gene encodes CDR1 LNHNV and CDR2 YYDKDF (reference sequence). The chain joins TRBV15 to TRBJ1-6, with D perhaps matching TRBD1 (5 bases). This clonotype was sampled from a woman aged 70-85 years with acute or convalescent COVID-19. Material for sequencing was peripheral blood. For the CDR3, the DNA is TGTGCCACCAGCAGGGACCACGACAGTCGTAATTCACCCCTCCACTTT. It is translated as CATSRDHDSRNSPLHF.